The 23 T cell receptor beta chains given below trace back to one sample, sequenced in a study of CD8+CD57+ T cells in acquired aplastic anemia. TCR beta VDJ and CDR3 profiling used genomic DNA as template. TCRdb reanalysed the reads using MiXCR and keeps one entry per CDR3 protein. Among 400,000 to 500,000 distinct CDR3 sequences listed, 55% to 70% were seen once. The sample was sorted CD4+, CD8+, or CD8+CD57+ T cells (not recorded which) from PBMCs. The source of these receptors is a human donor in good health, serving as a control.

CDR3 nucleotide sequence: TGTGCCAGCAGTTTTGGGGGGGGGGGGACAGCCTACGAGCAGTACTTC. Translating gives CASSFGGGGTAYEQYF. This sequence joins TRBV2 and TRBJ2-7; D may correspond to TRBD1 or TRBD2 (7 bases each). The CDR3 sequence is 16 residues long. The ends were cut back, 5 bases at V and 2 bases at J, with 19 bases in the middle. The germline V gene has CDR1 SNHLY and CDR2 FYNNEI. Combining the CDR3 with reference TRBV2 and TRBJ2-7 gives the whole variable domain EPEVTQTPSHQVTQMGQEVILRCVPISNHLYFYWYRQILGQKVEFLVSFYNNEISEKSEIFDDQFSVERPDGSNFTLKIRSTKLEDSAMYFCASSFGGGGTAYEQYFGPGTRLTVT.

The rearrangement links TRBV13 to TRBJ2-1; D is possibly TRBD1 (6 bases). The CDR3 is made up of 13 amino acids. The V gene lost 4 bases and the J gene lost 2 bases, with 6 bases spanning the gap. The germline V gene encodes CDR1 PRHDT and CDR2 FYEKMQ (reference sequence). The CDR3 is CASSWDTYNEQFF. CDR3 in DNA: TGTGCCAGCAGCTGGGACACCTACAATGAGCAGTTCTTC.

V gene TRBV15 combines with J gene TRBJ1-2; D may be TRBD1 (6 bases). From germline, CDR1 is LNHNV and CDR2 YYDKDF (reference sequence). The CDR3 contains 15 residues. The V end lost 9 bases, the J end lost 4 bases, and 21 bases lay between the germline ends. The CDR3 nucleotides are TGTGCCACGAGTGGAGGGGGATATGGGGGCTATGGCTACACCTTC. Translating it yields CATSGGGYGGYGYTF.

The rearrangement uses TRBV7-8 and TRBJ1-2, with unresolved D. Germline V gives CDR1 SGHVS, CDR2 FQNEAQ. This CDR3 is 12 amino acids long. CDR3 residues: CSGRVKPYGYTF. The CDR3 coding sequence is TGTAGCGGCCGGGTCAAGCCCTATGGCTACACCTTC.

The chain combines TRBV20-1 with TRBJ1-1; D remains ambiguous. Germline V gene data show CDR1 as DFQATT and CDR2 as SNEGSKA (reference sequence). V was clipped by 4 bases and J by 3 bases, with 12 bases between them. The length of the CDR3 is 13 residues. The CDR3, as DNA: TGCAGTGCTATTTTTGTAGGCGACACTGAAGCTTTCTTT. Protein: CSAIFVGDTEAFF.

The V gene is TRBV29-1, the J gene TRBJ1-2; TRBD1 might be the D (6 bases). Germline CDR1 SQVTM, CDR2 ANQGSEA. V was shortened by 4 bases and J by 6 bases, with 12 bases between the two germline ends. The CDR3 has 12 amino acids. CDR3 residues: CSVVWTEHGYTF. CDR3 bases: TGCAGCGTTGTATGGACAGAGCATGGCTACACCTTC.

This clonotype was found many times. The chain couples TRBV12-3 or TRBV12-4 to TRBJ2-1; 9 positions match TRBD2. The CDR3 is 15 amino acids. V lost 2 bases, J lost 9 bases, and 8 bases stayed unmatched. The CDR3 bases are TGTGCCAGCAGTTTAATCAGCGGGGGGTCGGTTGAGCAGTTCTTC. It translates to CASSLISGGSVEQFF.

This clonotype was recorded at least ten times. This chain connects TRBV2 to TRBJ2-4, with 7 bases aligning to TRBD2. The CDR3 loop spans 17 amino acids. Germline values: CDR1 SNHLY, CDR2 FYNNEI. Trimming took 0 bases from V and 0 from J; bases not matched to a gene: 5. The CDR3 is CASSEAPGGLAKNIQYF. In nucleotides, the CDR3 is TGTGCCAGCAGTGAAGCGCCGGGGGGACTAGCCAAAAACATTCAGTACTTC.

The rearrangement uses TRBV12-3 or TRBV12-4 and TRBJ2-7; D remains ambiguous. CDR3 length: 15 amino acids. Trimming left V 4 bases short and J 5 bases short, with 18 bases between. The CDR3 region is CASSSDKGYGDEQYF. Here the CDR3 DNA reads TGTGCCAGCAGTTCAGATAAGGGATACGGCGACGAGCAGTACTTC.

Comment on this clonotype: The CDR3 carries no conserved terminal phenylalanine or tryptophan, so it likely arises from a read error. The J gene is TRBJ2-5, the V gene TRBV7-2, with D perhaps matching TRBD1 (6 bases). CDR3 length: 12 amino acids. The ends were cut back, 1 base at V and 10 bases at J, with 10 bases in the middle. In germline, CDR1 is SGHTA, CDR2 FQGNSA. The DNA of the CDR3 is TGTGCCAGCAGCTTAGGAGCAGGGGACCAGTACTAC. It is translated as CASSLGAGDQYY.

The chain employs TRBV2 and TRBJ1-2; no clear D gene. This CDR3 is built from 12 residues. Per germline, CDR1 SNHLY and CDR2 FYNNEI. The ends were cut back, 7 bases at V and 4 bases at J, with 10 bases in the middle. The CDR3 loop is CASKSGLYGYTF. The DNA for the CDR3 is TGTGCCAGCAAGAGCGGACTCTATGGCTACACCTTC.

The chain carries TRBV2 and TRBJ1-5, with D perhaps matching TRBD1 (5 bases). The ends were cut back, 6 bases at V and 8 bases at J, with 14 bases in the middle. The CDR3 totals 13 residues. Germline lookup yields CDR1 SNHLY and CDR2 FYNNEI. The CDR3 reads CASSWGLEEPQHF. CDR3 nucleotides: TGTGCCAGCAGCTGGGGACTGGAGGAGCCCCAGCATTTT. Drawing the rest from reference TRBV2 and TRBJ1-5, the complete variable domain is EPEVTQTPSHQVTQMGQEVILRCVPISNHLYFYWYRQILGQKVEFLVSFYNNEISEKSEIFDDQFSVERPDGSNFTLKIRSTKLEDSAMYFCASSWGLEEPQHFGDGTRLSIL.

This chain uses TRBV11-2 with TRBJ2-2; D might be TRBD2 (7 bases). Per germline, CDR1 SGHAT and CDR2 FQNNGV. CDR3 length: 16 amino acids. V was shortened by 1 base and J by 8 bases, with 17 bases between the two germline ends. This CDR3 is CASSLGGEGVKGELFF. The CDR3 coding sequence is TGTGCCAGCAGCTTAGGAGGGGAGGGGGTCAAAGGGGAGCTGTTTTTT.

The genes are TRBV20-1 and TRBJ1-1, with no clear D. This CDR3 has 12 amino acids. Trimming cost V 0 bases and J 8 bases, with 10 bases left between them. Germline-derived CDR1 and CDR2 are DFQATT and SNEGSKA (reference sequence). The CDR3 region has the DNA TGCAGTGCTAGAGATCTGAGGGCGGAAGCTTTCTTT. Translating gives CSARDLRAEAFF.

This clonotype was seen only a few times. This chain's CDR3 is CASREGMNTEAFF. CDR3 sequence (DNA): TGTGCCAGCAGAGAGGGGATGAACACTGAAGCTTTCTTT. The chain couples TRBV4-2 to TRBJ1-1, with D possibly being TRBD1 (5 bases). This CDR3 contains 13 residues. V was shortened by 6 bases and J by 0 bases, with 8 bases between the two germline ends. Germline V lookup: CDR1 LGHNA, CDR2 YNFKEQ.

The chain is built from TRBV4-2 and TRBJ1-1; TRBD1 matches 8 bases. Looked up from germline, CDR1 is LGHNA and CDR2 is YNFKEQ. CDR3 length: 15 residues. The ends lost 1 base at V and 6 bases at J; junction bases unmatched: 7. Written as DNA, the CDR3 is TGTGCCAGCAGCCAAGTGGGACAGGTTAATCCTGAAGCTTTCTTT. Protein sequence: CASSQVGQVNPEAFF.

This clonotype was seen once. This chain joins TRBV7-2 and TRBJ2-3; 16 nucleotides agree with TRBD2. The CDR3 loop spans 20 amino acids. Germline V gene data show CDR1 as SGHTA and CDR2 as FQGNSA. The V gene end was trimmed by 6 bases and the J gene end by 8 bases; junction bases not matched to a gene: 20. CDR3 nucleotides: TGTGCCAGCAGGTCGGGACTAGCGGGGGGGCTTCAGGGAAGAACTGGTACGCAGTATTTT. It encodes CASRSGLAGGLQGRTGTQYF.

The rearrangement uses TRBV7-2 and TRBJ1-5; D not resolved. Trimming stripped 3 bases from V and 6 bases from J, with 6 bases between. Germline V gives CDR1 SGHTA, CDR2 FQGNSA. CDR3 length: 12 amino acids. As DNA, the CDR3 is TGTGCCAGCAGCTTCCCTACTCAGCCCCAGCATTTT. This encodes CASSFPTQPQHF.

V is TRBV12-3 or TRBV12-4 and J is TRBJ2-7, with D perhaps TRBD1 (5 bases). There are 14 residues in the CDR3. Trimming removed 5 bases from V and 7 bases from J, with 18 bases in between. Written as DNA, the CDR3 is TGTGCCAGCAGTCAAGAGGCTCTGGGGCAAGAGCAGTACTTC. Its protein product is CASSQEALGQEQYF.

For this clonotype: Relative to the germline gene, one junction end is altered; a read error may explain this. J is TRBJ2-7 and V is TRBV7-3; a weak D match, TRBD2 (6 bases). CDR3 size: 15 residues. Germline V gives CDR1 SGHTA, CDR2 FQGTGA. CDR3 region: CASSWTRGTIYEEYF. In DNA form, the CDR3 reads TGCGCCAGCAGCTGGACTCGCGGGACCATCTACGAGGAGTACTTC.

The chain couples TRBV7-8 to TRBJ2-6; the match to TRBD2 covers 12 bases. The CDR3 length is 14 residues. The germline gives CDR1 SGHVS, CDR2 FQNEAQ. The ends lost 6 bases at V and 11 bases at J; junction bases unmatched: 5. Here the CDR3 DNA reads TGTGCCAGCAGAACTAGCGGGGGGACCTACGTCCTGACTTTC. It yields the protein CASRTSGGTYVLTF.

This chain links TRBV10-3 with TRBJ1-6, with a possible D match to TRBD1 (5 bases). The CDR3 is 14 residues long. The germline gives CDR1 ENHRY, CDR2 SYGVKD. Trimming pared 2 bases from V and 7 bases from J, leaving 9 bases between. The CDR3 reads CAISEGTDNSPLHF. The CDR3 DNA reads as TGTGCCATCAGTGAGGGGACCGACAATTCACCCCTCCACTTT.

This clonotype was observed many times. The rearrangement links TRBV20-1 to TRBJ1-1; D unclear. This CDR3 is 12 amino acids long. Germline-derived CDR1 and CDR2 are DFQATT and SNEGSKA (reference sequence). V lost 5 bases and J lost 0, with 7 bases in between. CDR3 in amino acids: CSAGWMNTEAFF. The CDR3 region has the DNA TGCAGTGCTGGGTGGATGAACACTGAAGCTTTCTTT.